This TCR beta chain was identified in a study of cytomegalovirus exposure and HLA in healthy donors. Study results and caveats: Most TCR sequences proved rare, with some public TCRs found in many donors. In an earlier analysis, productive rearrangement rates for most beta V segments clustered near 87% or 30%. The study labeled fewer than 200 TCR beta chains cytomegalovirus-associated. One cluster of highly shared sequence variants probably arose as a sequencing artifact.

In regard to this clone: What it binds is unknown.

The PCR had 60 Vbeta and 13 Jbeta primers. The repertoire was sequenced with immunoSEQ multiplex PCR; TCRdb's copy has only in-frame clones and lacks some. The data show about 140,000 clones, 65% to 85% seen once. V was trimmed by 0 bases and J by 4 bases, leaving 13 bases between them. The CDR3 sequence is 16 residues long. Germline V gene lookup returns CDR1 MGHRA and CDR2 YSYEKL. The receptor comes from a man in his fifties in good health and CMV-seronegative. Source material: PBMCs. The rearrangement links TRBV4-1 to TRBJ1-3, with D possibly being TRBD1 (5 bases). CDR3 sequence: CASSQEPTPGGNTIYF. CDR3 nucleotide sequence: TGCGCCAGCAGCCAAGAACCCACACCAGGGGGAAACACCATATATTTT.